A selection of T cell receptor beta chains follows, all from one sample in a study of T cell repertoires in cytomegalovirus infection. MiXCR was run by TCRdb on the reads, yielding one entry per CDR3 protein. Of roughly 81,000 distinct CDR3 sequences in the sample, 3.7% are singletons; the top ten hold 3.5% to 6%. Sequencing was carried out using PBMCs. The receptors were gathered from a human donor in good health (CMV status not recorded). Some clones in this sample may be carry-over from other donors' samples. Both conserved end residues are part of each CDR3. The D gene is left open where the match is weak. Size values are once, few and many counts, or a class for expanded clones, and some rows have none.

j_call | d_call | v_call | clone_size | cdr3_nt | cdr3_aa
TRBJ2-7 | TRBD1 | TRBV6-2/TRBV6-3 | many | TGTGCCAGCAGTTGGCGGGACAGGGGCGAGCAGTACTTC | CASSWRDRGEQYF
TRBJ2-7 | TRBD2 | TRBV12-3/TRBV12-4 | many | TGTGCCAGCAGTTATGGACTAGCGACCTACGAGCAGTACTTC | CASSYGLATYEQYF
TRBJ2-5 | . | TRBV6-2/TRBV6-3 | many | TGTGCCAGCAGATCGGGACTGAGCCAAGAGACCCAGTACTTC | CASRSGLSQETQYF
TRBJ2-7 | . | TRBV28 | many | TGTGCCAGCAGTGAACGGGGGGCTGCACAGTACTTC | CASSERGAAQYF
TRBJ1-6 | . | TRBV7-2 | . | TGTGCCAGCAGCTTGACCCCACAGAAGCCAAATTCACCCCTCCACTTT | CASSLTPQKPNSPLHF
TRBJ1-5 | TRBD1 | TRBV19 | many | TGTGCCAGTAGTCTTCGGACAGGGGTCAGCAATCAGCCCCAGCATTTT | CASSLRTGVSNQPQHF
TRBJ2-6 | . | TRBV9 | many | TGTGCCAGCAGCGCTAGAGAGAGGGGCCTTAACTCTGGGGCCAACGTCCTGACTTTC | CASSARERGLNSGANVLTF
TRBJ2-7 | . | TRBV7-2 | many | TGTGCCAGCAGCCCTAACGATGGAGGCCCCGCCGAGCAGTACTTC | CASSPNDGGPAEQYF
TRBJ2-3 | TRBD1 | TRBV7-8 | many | TGTGCCAGCAGCCAGACTTGGGACAGCTTCAGCGATACGCAGTATTTT | CASSQTWDSFSDTQYF
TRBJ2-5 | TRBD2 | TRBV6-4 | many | TGTGCCAGCAGTGACTCCGGACTAGCAGAGACCCAGTACTTC | CASSDSGLAETQYF
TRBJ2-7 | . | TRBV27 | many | TGTGCCAGCAGTTTAACCCGAGGGTACGAGCAGTACTTC | CASSLTRGYEQYF